The 27 T cell receptor beta chains given below trace back to one sample, sequenced in a study of blood T cell repertoires in COVID-19. Assay: immunoSEQ multiplex PCR; the TCRdb copy retains only in-frame clones and omits some. The repertoire holds 200,000 to 250,000 clones, with just under 85% as singletons. Sequenced: PBMCs or T cells enriched from blood (not recorded which). The origin of the receptors is a man aged 35 to 55 who had recovered from COVID-19.

The genes are TRBV5-6 and TRBJ2-1, with 9 bases matching TRBD1. The CDR3 is 15 residues long. Germline loops: CDR1 SGHDT, CDR2 YYEEEE. The V gene end was trimmed by 0 bases and the J gene end by 8 bases; junction bases not matched to a gene: 6. The DNA of the CDR3 is TGTGCCAGCAGCTTGGGGGGACAGGGTGTCTATGAGCAGTTCTTC. Translating gives CASSLGGQGVYEQFF.

The chain combines TRBV19 with TRBJ1-5, with TRBD1 identical over 8 bases. The CDR3 consists of 15 residues. CDR1 and CDR2 (germline): LNHDA, SQIVND (reference sequence). With 3 bases clipped from V and 5 bases from J, the junction kept 6 bases outside the gene matches. The CDR3 loop reads CASSILTGGYQPQHF. CDR3 DNA: TGTGCCAGTAGTATTCTAACAGGGGGGTATCAGCCCCAGCATTTT. The entire variable domain, with the rest obtained from reference TRBV19 and TRBJ1-5, is as follows: DGGITQSPKYLFRKEGQNVTLSCEQNLNHDAMYWYRQDPGQGLRLIYYSQIVNDFQKGDIAEGYSVSREKKESFPLTVTSAQKNPTAFYLCASSILTGGYQPQHFGDGTRLSIL.

The chain carries TRBV24-1 and TRBJ2-5, with D possibly TRBD2 on 7 matching bases. The CDR3 has 12 residues. Germline values: CDR1 KGHDR, CDR2 SFDVKD. Deletions cut 10 bases from V and 4 bases from J, with 12 bases between. The DNA for the CDR3 is TGTGCCACGGAAGGGGGGGGAGAGACCCAGTACTTC. The encoded protein is CATEGGGETQYF.

The table lists this clone with a few counts. V gene TRBV5-1 combines with J gene TRBJ2-7, with TRBD1 identical over 10 bases. CDR3 length: 15 residues. Germline assignment: CDR1 SGHRS and CDR2 YFSETQ. V was clipped by 3 bases and J by 1 base; unmatched bases: 4. This CDR3 is CASSWTGGGSYEQYF. The CDR3 coding sequence is TGCGCCAGCAGCTGGACAGGGGGTGGTTCCTACGAGCAGTACTTC.

Details on this clone: Within the sample, other DNA sequences also encode this same CDR3. J is TRBJ1-2 and V is TRBV7-2; 10 nucleotides agree with TRBD1. With 4 bases clipped from V and 5 bases from J, the junction kept 1 base outside the gene matches. Germline-derived CDR1 and CDR2 are SGHTA and FQGNSA. The CDR3 runs 13 residues. This chain's CDR3 is CASSSGQGYGYTF. CDR3 DNA sequence: TGTGCCAGCAGCTCGGGACAGGGGTATGGCTACACCTTC. Full variable domain (rest looked up from reference TRBV7-2 and TRBJ1-2): GAGVSQSPSNKVTEKGKDVELRCDPISGHTALYWYRQSLGQGLEFLIYFQGNSAPDKSGLPSDRFSAERTGGSVSTLTIQRTQQEDSAVYLCASSSGQGYGYTFGSGTRLTVV.

The chain has TRBV20-1 and TRBJ2-1; unclear D gene. CDR1 is DFQATT and CDR2 is SNEGSKA in the germline V gene (reference sequence). Deletions cut 6 bases from V and 9 bases from J, with 9 bases between. The CDR3 spans 10 residues. CDR3 DNA: TGCAGTGCCCATCCGCGTGAGCAGTTCTTC. The encoded protein is CSAHPREQFF.

CDR3 loop: CASSDPTGGSAFF. CDR3 coding DNA: TGTGCCAGCAGTGACCCGACAGGGGGTAGCGCTTTCTTT. This sequence joins TRBV6-4 and TRBJ1-1, with 9 bases matching TRBD1. This CDR3 has 13 amino acids. V lost 2 bases and J lost 11; bases outside the gene matches: 6. The germline gives CDR1 MRHNA, CDR2 SNTAGT.

This clone was picked up one time. The rearrangement uses TRBV18 and TRBJ1-2; TRBD1 is a possible D gene (5 bases). The CDR3 contains 14 residues. Germline loops: CDR1 KGHSH, CDR2 LQKENI. Deletions cut 4 bases from V and 8 bases from J, with 17 bases between. The CDR3 spells CASSLSPGGSGYTF. CDR3 in DNA: TGTGCCAGCTCACTTTCCCCCGGGGGTTCCGGCTACACCTTC.

This clone was seen repeatedly, ten times or more. This chain uses TRBV19 with TRBJ2-1; 12 nucleotides line up with TRBD1. The CDR3 is 15 amino acids. With 4 bases clipped from V and 8 bases from J, the junction kept 6 bases outside the gene matches. Germline CDR1 reads LNHDA; CDR2 reads SQIVND (reference sequence). The DNA of the CDR3 is TGTGCCAGTAGTACTGGGACAGGGGGCTCGCATGAGCAGTTCTTC. Translating gives CASSTGTGGSHEQFF.

For this clone: The same CDR3 arises from other DNA sequences in this sample as well. The rearrangement links TRBV3-1 (or the pseudogene TRBV3-2) to TRBJ1-1, with D uncertain. The CDR3 extends over 13 amino acids. Trimming left V 1 base short and J 5 bases short, with 8 bases between. Germline-derived CDR1 and CDR2 are LGHDT and YNNKEL (reference sequence). The DNA for the CDR3 is TGTGCCAGCAGCCAAGGAAGAGGTACTGAAGCTTTCTTT. Residues: CASSQGRGTEAFF.

V is TRBV3-1 (or the pseudogene TRBV3-2) and J is TRBJ1-2; D ambiguous. The CDR3 has 12 amino acids. Germline CDR1 reads LGHDT; CDR2 reads YNNKEL (reference sequence). Trimming pared 1 base from V and 8 bases from J, leaving 8 bases between. CDR3 nucleotides: TGTGCCAGCAGCCAAGCCACTAGCGGCTACACCTTC. As protein: CASSQATSGYTF.

The V and J genes are TRBV7-7 and TRBJ2-2; 10 bases are shared with TRBD2. This CDR3 comprises 17 residues. After removal of 5 bases from V and 1 base from J, the junction contained 7 bases not matched to a gene. Germline V CDR1 and CDR2: SSHAT, FNYEAQ (reference sequence). This CDR3 reads CASSASAGGLNTGELFF. The CDR3 DNA sequence: TGTGCCAGCAGCGCCTCAGCGGGGGGGCTGAACACCGGGGAGCTGTTTTTT.

This clone was detected once. The V gene is TRBV5-4, the J gene TRBJ2-5, with a possible D match to TRBD1 (5 bases). V lost 7 bases, J lost 2 bases, and 12 bases lay in between. This CDR3 contains 13 residues. Germline CDR1 is SGHNT and CDR2 is YYREEE (reference sequence). The CDR3 protein is CASQTQGQETQYF. The CDR3 DNA is TGTGCCAGCCAGACGCAGGGTCAAGAGACCCAGTACTTC.

CDR3 residues: CASSFLPGQGNYEQYF. For the CDR3, the DNA is TGTGCCAGCAGCTTTTTACCGGGACAGGGAAACTACGAGCAGTACTTC. The gene calls are TRBV7-9 and TRBJ2-7, with 9 bases lining up with TRBD1. CDR1 and CDR2 from the germline V gene are SEHNR and FQNEAQ (reference sequence). This CDR3 has 16 amino acids. Losses at the gene ends were 3 bases for V and 3 bases for J; bases not matched to a gene: 9. The full variable domain, in which reference TRBV7-9 and TRBJ2-7 provide the parts outside the CDR3, is DTGVSQNPRHKITKRGQNVTFRCDPISEHNRLYWYRQTLGQGPEFLTYFQNEAQLEKSRLLSDRFSAERPKGSFSTLEIQRTEQGDSAMYLCASSFLPGQGNYEQYFGPGTRLTVT.

The chain employs TRBV5-1 and TRBJ1-2, with TRBD1 matching 7 bases. The V gene's germline CDR1 is SGHRS and CDR2 YFSETQ. The CDR3 sequence is 12 residues long. The trim removed 4 bases at V and 7 bases at J, leaving 4 bases unmatched. The CDR3 DNA follows: TGCGCCAGCAGCGTAGACAGGGCTGGCTACACCTTC. Its translation is CASSVDRAGYTF.

This chain links TRBV7-2 with TRBJ1-2; 9 positions match TRBD1. From germline, CDR1 is SGHTA and CDR2 FQGNSA. J gave up 4 bases and V 1 base, and 4 bases lay outside the gene matches. The CDR3 runs to 15 residues. CDR3 loop: CASSLGGTGTYGYTF. CDR3 nucleotides: TGTGCCAGCAGCTTAGGCGGGACAGGGACCTATGGCTACACCTTC. The entire variable domain, with the rest obtained from reference TRBV7-2 and TRBJ1-2, is as follows: GAGVSQSPSNKVTEKGKDVELRCDPISGHTALYWYRQSLGQGLEFLIYFQGNSAPDKSGLPSDRFSAERTGGSVSTLTIQRTQQEDSAVYLCASSLGGTGTYGYTFGSGTRLTVV.

This clone was seen just once. The chain joins TRBV5-3 to TRBJ2-1, with D maybe TRBD2 (6 bases). TRBV5-3 is an open reading frame, and its role is uncertain. V lost 4 bases and J lost 8, with 13 bases in between. The CDR3 sequence is 13 residues long. CDR3 nucleotides: TGTGCCAGAAGCGGCGGATCGGGGGATGAGCAGTTCTTC. This codes for CARSGGSGDEQFF.

J is TRBJ2-2 and V is TRBV3-1 (or the pseudogene TRBV3-2); 10 bases fit TRBD2. CDR1 is LGHDT and CDR2 is YNNKEL in the germline V gene (reference sequence). The V and J ends lost 2 bases and 4 bases, in that order; junction bases with no gene match: 4. The CDR3 totals 16 residues. The CDR3 DNA follows: TGTGCCAGCAGCCAACCTAGCGGGAGCTCCACCGGGGAGCTGTTTTTT. Its translation is CASSQPSGSSTGELFF.

The CDR3 spells CASSFRDRGEQYF. The CDR3, as DNA: TGTGCCAGCAGCTTCCGGGACAGGGGAGAGCAGTACTTC. The chain links TRBV7-2 to TRBJ2-7, with 10 nucleotides matching TRBD1. Germline V lookup: CDR1 SGHTA, CDR2 FQGNSA. The CDR3 spans 13 residues. The V gene end was trimmed by 3 bases and the J gene end by 7 bases; junction bases not matched to a gene: 3.

The chain joins TRBV21-1 to TRBJ1-5; the DNA was not compared with TRBD1, the D call given in the table. TRBV21-1 is a pseudogene. This CDR3 is built from 16 residues. The CDR3 loop reads CASSLFWTGDNQPQHF. Written as DNA, the CDR3 is TGTGCCAGCAGCCTTTTCTGGACAGGGGATAATCAGCCCCAGCATTTT.

The V gene is TRBV7-6, the J gene TRBJ2-5; the match to TRBD2 covers 7 bases. With 2 bases clipped from V and 7 bases from J, the junction kept 13 bases outside the gene matches. Per germline, CDR1 SGHVS and CDR2 FNYEAQ. This CDR3 contains 16 residues. CDR3 coding DNA: TGTGCCAGCAGCTTAAGCGGCGGGAGTCCTAGCGCGACCCAGTACTTC. Its translation: CASSLSGGSPSATQYF.

The rearrangement uses TRBV18 and TRBJ1-6; D unresolved. Germline V lookup: CDR1 KGHSH, CDR2 LQKENI. This CDR3 has 13 amino acids. With 3 bases removed from V and 10 bases from J, the gap between germline ends came to 10 bases. The CDR3 loop is CASSPVGESPLHF. In nucleotides, the CDR3 is TGTGCCAGCTCACCGGTGGGAGAATCACCCCTCCACTTT.

This chain connects TRBV5-1 to TRBJ2-5, with 7 positions matching TRBD1. The junction had 8 bases not matched to a gene; V was cut back by 2 bases and J by 7 bases. Per the germline V gene, CDR1 is SGHRS and CDR2 is YFSETQ. The CDR3 has 14 amino acids. The DNA for the CDR3 is TGCGCCAGCAGCTTTACAGGGGAGAGCGGGACCCAGTACTTC. It specifies CASSFTGESGTQYF.

In this sample, this clone turned up once. The genes are TRBV5-4 and TRBJ2-1; weak D call: TRBD1 (5 bases). V was pared by 3 bases and J by 3 bases, with 13 bases between. The length of the CDR3 is 15 residues. Germline V gene data show CDR1 as SGHNT and CDR2 as YYREEE (reference sequence). CDR3 DNA: TGTGCCAGCAGCTCACAGGAGACTTACTACAATGAGCAGTTCTTC. Protein sequence: CASSSQETYYNEQFF.

CDR3 sequence (DNA): TGTGCCTGGAGTGTACCAGACAGGACTGCCTACAATGAGCAGTTCTTC. It yields the protein CAWSVPDRTAYNEQFF. The chain employs TRBV30 and TRBJ2-1, with D possibly being TRBD1 (6 bases). The CDR3 totals 16 residues. Germline CDR1 is GTSNPN and CDR2 is SVGIG (reference sequence). With 0 bases removed from V and 2 bases from J, the gap between germline ends came to 14 bases.

This sequence joins TRBV20-1 and TRBJ1-2; D gene unclear. This CDR3 is built from 11 residues. V was cut by 7 bases and J by 4 bases, with 10 bases left in between. The germline V gene encodes CDR1 DFQATT and CDR2 SNEGSKA (reference sequence). CDR3 bases: TGCAGTGGAACAACGTCCTATGGCTACACCTTC. Protein sequence: CSGTTSYGYTF.

The chain has TRBV24-1 and TRBJ2-2; D is unresolved. V gave up 7 bases and J gave up 2 bases, with 7 bases separating them. The CDR3 consists of 13 residues. Germline V gene lookup returns CDR1 KGHDR and CDR2 SFDVKD. CDR3: CATSQDNTGELFF. The CDR3 bases are TGTGCCACCAGCCAGGATAACACCGGGGAGCTGTTTTTT.